This T cell receptor (beta chain) was sequenced for a study of spatial heterogeneity in lung cancer (dated by TCRdb to about 2019). Study-wide context: Beta-chain transcripts were consistently detected in greater numbers than alpha-chain transcripts, which likely reflects a higher abundance of beta-chain transcripts. In non-small cell lung cancer, the study made a quantitative comparison of TCR alpha and beta repertoires among multiple tumor regions, matched nontumor lung and blood. TCR repertoire features were related to nonsynonymous mutation counts determined by whole-exome sequencing of tumor tissue. In the raw uncorrected reads, each unique combination of TCR and UMI appeared more than ten times on average. At surgery, hundreds of tumor regions, around 68 matched nontumor lung samples and 56 PBMC samples were TCR-sequenced for both alpha and beta chains. A strong correlation was found between TCR transcript counts in tumor regions and a T cell transcriptional module score from matched bulk RNA-seq.

On this clonotype: Its target antigen remains unknown. No much larger clonotype is one base removed from it; base qualities were not supplied. This beta chain is a stray sequence in a library constructed for alpha chains; its clone size is not meaningful.

The method was 5' RACE. Instrument used: NextSeq 500. In the TCR library protocol, a unique molecular identifier was attached to each TCR cDNA molecule so that PCR and sequencing errors could be corrected. The paper's data handling went like this. TCR identification, UMI-based error correction and CDR3 extraction were all carried out with Decombinator tools. TCRs above a frequency of 2 per 1,000, corresponding to the top 1% of the tumor frequency distribution, were defined as expanded. Expanded tumor TCRs were classed as regional if statistically deemed absent (corrected P<0.05) from at least one tumor region, otherwise ubiquitous. Each repertoire was subsampled 100 times to 5,000 TCRs, after which Renyi diversity was computed with the R vegan package. CDR3 similarity networks were constructed using string-kernel similarity of amino acid triplets, with links drawn between CDR3s whose pairwise similarity was above 0.82. TCRdb handled the public reads itself, with Q25 trimming in fastp and clone calling in MiXCR, and kept productive beta chains. Every CDR3 protein is listed once, alongside the most common genes and DNA of its rows. The V and J calls reflect TCRdb's pipeline rather than the authors' work. The table for this sample lists 11,000 to 15,000 distinct CDR3 sequences; around 4.7% of them were counted only once. Approximately 16% of the sample belongs to the ten largest clones.

Reading the label with the study, this specimen's time point is: sample taken at primary tumor resection. Samples were obtained from 70 to 85 patients with early-stage, untreated non-small cell lung cancer from the lung TRACERx cohort. For TCR sequencing, whole RNA was extracted from tumor and nontumor lung tissue, or from cryopreserved PBMC samples, and no cell sorting was done. A patient was chosen for TCR sequencing only when enough RNA was available from at least two tumor regions. Tumor and adjacent nontumor lung specimens were reviewed by a lung pathologist before selection. There are 15 amino acids in the CDR3, from cysteine to phenylalanine inclusive. The CDR3 DNA has 45 bases and is translated from base 1. Deletion took 0 bases off V and 8 bases off J, with a span of 17 bases between the germline ends. According to the germline V gene (reference sequence), CDR1 reads DFQATT and CDR2 reads SNEGSKA.

Overall results and qualifications from the work: A correlation was observed between the number of expanded intratumoral alpha and beta TCRs and the tumor nonsynonymous mutation count. TCR-seq was estimated to cover only about 7% of tumor T cells for alpha chains and around 13% for beta chains. The count of ubiquitous expanded TCRs correlated with the count of ubiquitous nonsynonymous mutations, and the count of regional expanded TCRs correlated with the count of regional nonsynonymous mutations. Additional single-cell paired TCR alpha and beta sequencing was considered necessary to confirm, at a functional level, the hypothesis that regional TCRs recognize regional mutations.

Sample: lung tumor tissue, taken at surgery. The receptor chain draws on TRBV20-1 and TRBJ2-1, and perhaps TRBD2 as D gene, on 8 matching bases. This receptor was taken from a female donor with early-stage non-small cell lung cancer. The DNA reads TGCAGTGCTAGAGATTTGGGACTAGGGGGCCATGAGCAGTTCTTC. Translation gives CSARDLGLGGHEQFF.